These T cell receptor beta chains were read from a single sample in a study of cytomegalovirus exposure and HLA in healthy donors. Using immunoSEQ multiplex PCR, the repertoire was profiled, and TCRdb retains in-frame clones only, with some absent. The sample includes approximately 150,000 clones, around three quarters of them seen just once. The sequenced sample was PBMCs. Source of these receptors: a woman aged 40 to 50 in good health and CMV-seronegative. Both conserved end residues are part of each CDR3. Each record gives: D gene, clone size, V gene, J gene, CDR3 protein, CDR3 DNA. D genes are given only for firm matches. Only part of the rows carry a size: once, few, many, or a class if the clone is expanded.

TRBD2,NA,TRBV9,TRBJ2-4,CASSVTGGPAGAKNIQYF,TGTGCCAGCAGCGTAACGGGAGGACCTGCGGGAGCCAAAAACATTCAGTACTTC
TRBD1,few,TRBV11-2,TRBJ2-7,CASSLIGQGAGEQYF,TGTGCCAGCAGCTTAATTGGCCAGGGGGCGGGCGAGCAGTACTTC
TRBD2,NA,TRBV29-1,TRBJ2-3,CSVEDRSGNTDTQYF,TGCAGCGTTGAAGATAGAAGCGGGAACACAGATACGCAGTATTTT
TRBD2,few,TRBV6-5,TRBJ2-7,CASSRATSGSLEQYF,TGTGCCAGCAGCCGGGCGACTAGCGGGAGTCTCGAGCAGTACTTC
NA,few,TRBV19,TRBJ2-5,CASRLSTEETQYF,TGTGCCAGTAGACTGTCGACGGAGGAGACCCAGTACTTC
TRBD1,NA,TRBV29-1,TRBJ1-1,CSVEEEQGNQAFF,TGCAGCGTTGAAGAGGAACAGGGGAACCAAGCTTTCTTT
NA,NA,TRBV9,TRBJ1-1,CASSPNGGTEAFF,TGTGCCAGCAGCCCGAACGGGGGGACTGAAGCTTTCTTT
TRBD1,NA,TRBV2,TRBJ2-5,CASSEQTGGSETQYF,TGTGCCAGCAGTGAACAGACAGGGGGCTCAGAGACCCAGTACTTC
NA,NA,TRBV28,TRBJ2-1,CASSWGDNEQFF,TGTGCCAGCAGTTGGGGGGACAATGAGCAGTTCTTC
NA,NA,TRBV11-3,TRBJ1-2,CASTSSELYGYTF,TGTGCCAGCACCTCGTCTGAACTCTATGGCTACACCTTC
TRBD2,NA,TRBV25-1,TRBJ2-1,CASSVSGRTNEQFF,TGTGCCAGCAGTGTGAGCGGGAGAACGAATGAGCAGTTCTTC
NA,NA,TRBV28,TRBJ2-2,CASSIGGTGWETGELFF,TGTGCCAGCAGCATTGGGGGTACAGGGTGGGAAACCGGGGAGCTGTTTTTT
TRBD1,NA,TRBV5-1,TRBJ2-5,CASSSGTGGEGETQYF,TGCGCCAGCAGCTCCGGGACAGGGGGCGAGGGGGAGACCCAGTACTTC
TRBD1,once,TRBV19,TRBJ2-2,CASSLGQGYTGELFF,TGTGCCAGTAGTTTGGGACAGGGGTACACCGGGGAGCTGTTTTTT
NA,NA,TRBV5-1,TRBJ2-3,CASSFDSPDTQYF,TGCGCCAGCAGTTTTGACAGCCCAGATACGCAGTATTTT
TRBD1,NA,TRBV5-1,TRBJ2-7,CASGSQGAWGEQYF,TGCGCCAGCGGTTCTCAGGGGGCCTGGGGCGAGCAGTACTTC
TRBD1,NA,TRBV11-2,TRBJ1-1,CASGPGQGLGTEAFF,TGTGCCAGCGGCCCCGGACAGGGTTTGGGCACTGAAGCTTTCTTT
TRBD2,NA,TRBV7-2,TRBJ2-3,CASSRLAGVIQYF,TGTGCCAGCAGCAGGCTAGCGGGAGTGATACAGTATTTT
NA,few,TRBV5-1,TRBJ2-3,CASRGILDKDTQYF,TGCGCCAGCAGGGGGATACTAGACAAAGATACGCAGTATTTT
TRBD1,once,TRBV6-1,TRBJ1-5,CASREGQEYQPQHF,TGTGCCAGCAGGGAAGGACAGGAGTATCAGCCCCAGCATTTT
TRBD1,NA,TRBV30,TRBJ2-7,CAWSVPRQGEQYF,TGTGCCTGGAGTGTACCACGACAGGGTGAGCAGTACTTC
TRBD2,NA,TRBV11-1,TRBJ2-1,CASSPVTSGNAEQFF,TGTGCCAGCAGTCCCGTGACTAGCGGGAACGCTGAGCAGTTCTTC
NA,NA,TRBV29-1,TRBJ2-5,CSGGQLGETQYF,TGCAGCGGAGGACAGCTCGGGGAGACCCAGTACTTC
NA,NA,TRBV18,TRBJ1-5,CASSRGGENQPQHF,TGTGCCAGCTCACGAGGGGGAGAAAATCAGCCCCAGCATTTT
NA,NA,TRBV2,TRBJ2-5,CASSGEETQYF,TGTGCCAGCAGTGGTGAGGAGACCCAGTACTTC
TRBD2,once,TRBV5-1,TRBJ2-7,CASSTAQTSGAEQYF,TGCGCCAGCAGCACGGCCCAGACTAGCGGAGCCGAGCAGTACTTC
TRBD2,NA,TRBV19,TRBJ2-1,CASSIGGRGDNEQFF,TGTGCCAGTAGTATTGGCGGGAGAGGGGACAATGAGCAGTTCTTC
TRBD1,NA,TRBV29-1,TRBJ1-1,CSVVGPGGMNTEAFF,TGCAGCGTTGTAGGGCCAGGGGGTATGAACACTGAAGCTTTCTTT
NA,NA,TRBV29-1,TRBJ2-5,CSVEDGASRAQTQYF,TGCAGCGTTGAAGATGGGGCCTCGCGAGCTCAGACCCAGTACTTC
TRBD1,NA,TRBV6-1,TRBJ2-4,CASSERGLAKNIQYF,TGTGCCAGCAGTGAGAGGGGGCTAGCCAAAAACATTCAGTACTTC
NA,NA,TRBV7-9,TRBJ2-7,CASSPELGVQDYEQYF,TGTGCCAGCAGCCCAGAGCTAGGGGTTCAAGACTACGAGCAGTACTTC
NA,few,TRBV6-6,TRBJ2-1,CASNGGAPRQFF,TGTGCCAGCAATGGCGGAGCCCCCAGGCAGTTCTTC
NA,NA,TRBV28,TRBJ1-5,CASREGLALKPQHF,TGTGCCAGCAGAGAGGGCCTGGCGTTAAAGCCCCAGCATTTT
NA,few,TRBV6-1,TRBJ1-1,CASSQRAGEGTEAFF,TGTGCCAGCAGTCAACGGGCGGGGGAGGGCACTGAAGCTTTCTTT
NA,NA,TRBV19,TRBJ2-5,CASSNFQETQYF,TGTGCCAGTAGTAACTTCCAAGAGACCCAGTACTTC
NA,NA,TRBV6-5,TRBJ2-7,CASRKGQTYEQYF,TGTGCCAGCAGGAAGGGGCAGACCTACGAGCAGTACTTC
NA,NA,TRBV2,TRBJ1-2,CASRQQGSNYGYTF,TGTGCCAGCAGACAACAGGGTTCCAACTATGGCTACACCTTC
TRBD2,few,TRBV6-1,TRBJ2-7,CASSATSGAPYEQYF,TGTGCCAGCAGTGCGACTAGCGGGGCTCCCTACGAGCAGTACTTC
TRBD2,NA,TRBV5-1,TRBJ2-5,CASSRGLAGRGMETQYF,TGCGCCAGCAGCAGGGGACTAGCGGGGCGGGGTATGGAGACCCAGTACTTC
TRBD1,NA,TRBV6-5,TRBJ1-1,CASSYSQGDTEAFF,TGTGCCAGCAGTTACTCTCAGGGGGACACTGAAGCTTTCTTT
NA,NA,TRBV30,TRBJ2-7,CAWSVAGGSYEQYF,TGTGCCTGGAGTGTAGCAGGTGGATCCTACGAGCAGTACTTC
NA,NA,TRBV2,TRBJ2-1,CASSVTFSYNEQFF,TGTGCCAGCAGTGTTACTTTTTCCTACAATGAGCAGTTCTTC
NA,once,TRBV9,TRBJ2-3,CASTVGGTRTDTQYF,TGTGCCAGCACCGTAGGGGGGACTCGCACAGATACGCAGTATTTT
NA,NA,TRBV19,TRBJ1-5,CASSISQGRGNQPQHF,TGTGCCAGTAGTATTTCCCAGGGTAGGGGAAATCAGCCCCAGCATTTT
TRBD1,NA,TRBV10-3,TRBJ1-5,CAISESALQGFQPQHF,TGTGCCATCAGTGAGTCAGCACTACAGGGGTTTCAGCCCCAGCATTTT
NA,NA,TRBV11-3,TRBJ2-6,CASSPRAGANVLTF,TGTGCCAGCAGCCCCCGGGCTGGGGCCAACGTCCTGACTTTC
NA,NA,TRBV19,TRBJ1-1,CASSINEGYTEAFF,TGTGCCAGTAGTATAAATGAGGGTTACACTGAAGCTTTCTTT
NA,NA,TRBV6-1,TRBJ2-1,CASSETSSYNEQFF,TGTGCCAGCAGTGAAACTAGCTCCTACAATGAGCAGTTCTTC
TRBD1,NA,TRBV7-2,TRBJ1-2,CASSFGRGPEGYTF,TGTGCCAGCAGCTTTGGTAGGGGGCCGGAAGGCTACACCTTC
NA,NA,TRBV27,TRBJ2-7,CASSLKSSYEQYF,TGTGCCAGCAGTTTAAAGAGCTCCTACGAGCAGTACTTC